These 20 T cell receptor beta chains were all obtained from the same sample, sequenced in a study of cytomegalovirus exposure and HLA in healthy donors. PCR employed 60 Vbeta and 13 Jbeta primers. Sequencing was performed with immunoSEQ multiplex PCR; in TCRdb, only in-frame clones are kept and a portion is missing. The table lists hundreds of thousands of clones, roughly 80% of them singletons. Sequencing input: PBMCs. These receptors originate from a male donor in good health and CMV-seronegative.

This clone was seen a few times. This chain connects TRBV18 to TRBJ2-7; 9 positions agree with TRBD1. V lost 2 bases to trimming and J lost 1 base; unmatched junction nucleotides: 3. Germline CDR1 reads KGHSH; CDR2 reads LQKENI. The length of the CDR3 is 15 residues. The CDR3 region is CASSPGTGRSYEQYF. The CDR3 DNA reads TGTGCCAGCTCACCAGGGACAGGGAGGTCCTACGAGCAGTACTTC. Drawing the rest from reference TRBV18 and TRBJ2-7, the complete variable domain is NAGVMQNPRHLVRRRGQEARLRCSPMKGHSHVYWYRQLPEEGLKFMVYLQKENIIDESGMPKERFSAEFPKEGPSILRIQQVVRGDSAAYFCASSPGTGRSYEQYFGPGTRLTVT.

The chain carries TRBV11-3 and TRBJ2-7; 7 nucleotides agree with TRBD2. CDR3 size: 15 residues. Germline lookup yields CDR1 SGHNT and CDR2 YENEEA. Trimming removed 1 base from V and 2 bases from J; junction bases left unmatched: 5. CDR3 sequence reads: CASSLGASGAYEQYF. The CDR3 nucleotides are TGTGCCAGCAGCTTAGGGGCTAGCGGAGCCTACGAGCAGTACTTC.

The chain is built from TRBV18 and TRBJ2-7, with TRBD2 matching 12 bases. The CDR3 sequence is 18 residues long. Trimming at V came to 4 bases and at J to 2 bases, leaving 12 bases not matched to a gene. Germline-derived CDR1 and CDR2 are KGHSH and LQKENI. CDR3 coding DNA: TGTGCCAGCTCACGACTCGAATGGACTAGCGGGGATACCTACGAGCAGTACTTC. It specifies CASSRLEWTSGDTYEQYF.

The V call is TRBV28, the J call TRBJ2-7; tentatively, D is TRBD1 (6 bases). V gave up 7 bases and J gave up 5 bases, with 18 bases separating them. This CDR3 spans 14 amino acids. Per germline, CDR1 MDHEN and CDR2 SYDVKM. CDR3 DNA: TGTGCCAGCAACTCGCTGGACAGCCTGAACGAGCAGTACTTC. This codes for CASNSLDSLNEQYF.

The chain uses TRBV30 and TRBJ2-1, with 7 bases identical to TRBD1. CDR3 length: 16 amino acids. Per the germline V gene, CDR1 is GTSNPN and CDR2 is SVGIG (reference sequence). J lost 9 bases, V lost 2 bases, and 16 bases had no gene match. In DNA, the CDR3 is TGTGCCTGGAGTCCTTGGACAGGTTCTTCCCCCGTTGAGCAGTTCTTC. Residues: CAWSPWTGSSPVEQFF.

This clone showed up just once. V and J are TRBV18 and TRBJ2-6; 7 bases are shared with TRBD1. This CDR3 contains 18 residues. CDR1 is KGHSH, CDR2 LQKENI, per germline. V shed 2 bases and J 0 bases; nucleotides not matched to a gene: 7. The CDR3 DNA sequence: TGTGCCAGCTCACCAGAAGGGGGCAGGGACTCTGGGGCCAACGTCCTGACTTTC. It translates to CASSPEGGRDSGANVLTF.

The chain recombines TRBV7-3 with TRBJ1-1; 12 bases are shared with TRBD1. With V trimmed by 5 bases and J by 6 bases, 4 bases remained unmatched. The germline CDR1 and CDR2 sequences are SGHTA and FQGTGA. The CDR3 contains 14 residues. The CDR3 loop is CASSPGQGAAEAFF. CDR3 nucleotide sequence: TGTGCCAGCAGCCCGGGACAGGGGGCGGCTGAAGCTTTCTTT.

CDR3 DNA sequence: TGTGCCAGCAGTGAAGGGGCTTCACAAGAGACCCAGTACTTC. Translated: CASSEGASQETQYF. This chain links TRBV6-1 with TRBJ2-5; no definite D call. CDR1 MNHNS and CDR2 SASEGT come from the germline V gene. This CDR3 region has 14 residues. With 1 base removed from V and 2 bases from J, the gap between germline ends came to 8 bases.

V gene TRBV5-1 combines with J gene TRBJ2-1; D is unclear. The germline V gene encodes CDR1 SGHRS and CDR2 YFSETQ. Trimming shortened V by 4 bases and J by 6 bases, and 11 bases separated the two germline ends. The length of the CDR3 is 13 residues. CDR3 nucleotides: TGCGCCAGCAGCCCCGTCCTAGGCAATGAGCAGTTCTTC. Translation gives CASSPVLGNEQFF.

The V gene is TRBV6-1, the J gene TRBJ2-7, with a tentative D call TRBD1 (5 bases). This CDR3 has 16 residues. The V gene's germline CDR1 is MNHNS and CDR2 SASEGT. Trimming removed 3 bases from V and 3 bases from J, with 18 bases in between. CDR3 sequence reads: CASSDPGHARSYEQYF. CDR3 bases: TGTGCCAGCAGTGATCCTGGACACGCTAGGAGCTACGAGCAGTACTTC.

The CDR3: CASSYYRGSSGYTF. The CDR3 nucleotides are TGTGCCAGCAGTTACTATCGGGGATCCAGTGGCTACACCTTC. The J gene is TRBJ1-2, the V gene TRBV6-5; no clear D gene. The CDR3 loop spans 14 amino acids. Trimming pared 1 base from V and 7 bases from J, leaving 13 bases between. Germline V gives CDR1 MNHEY, CDR2 SVGAGI.

In nucleotides, the CDR3 is TGTGCCAGCAGCTTGGCTTGGGGGGACACTGAAGCTTTCTTT. As protein: CASSLAWGDTEAFF. The chain joins TRBV11-2 to TRBJ1-1; D perhaps matches TRBD1 (5 bases). V was cut by 3 bases and J by 3 bases, with 11 bases left in between. The germline gives CDR1 SGHAT, CDR2 FQNNGV. This CDR3 spans 14 amino acids.

This clone has only one observation. The V call is TRBV19, the J call TRBJ2-4; D is unresolved. Germline loops: CDR1 LNHDA, CDR2 SQIVND (reference sequence). Trimming cost V 5 bases and J 0 bases, with 11 bases left between them. The CDR3 spans 15 residues. The CDR3 DNA follows: TGTGCCAGTAGTGCCGGTGCGCTAGCCAAAAACATTCAGTACTTC. It encodes CASSAGALAKNIQYF.

The CDR3 protein is CSDRITEYGYTF. The DNA for the CDR3 is TGCAGCGACAGAATTACGGAATATGGCTACACCTTC. This sequence joins TRBV29-1 and TRBJ1-2; D is unresolved. CDR3 size: 12 residues. The germline V gene has CDR1 SQVTM and CDR2 ANQGSEA. V gave up 7 bases and J gave up 5 bases, with 14 bases separating them. Filled out from reference TRBV29-1 and TRBJ1-2, the complete variable domain reads SAVISQKPSRDICQRGTSLTIQCQVDSQVTMMFWYRQQPGQSLTLIATANQGSEATYESGFVIDKFPISRPNLTFSTLTVSNMSPEDSSIYLCSDRITEYGYTFGSGTRLTVV.

CDR3 sequence (DNA): TGCGCCAGCAGCTTGAACTGGGGCCCAATAATGAGCCAGTACTTC. This gives the protein CASSLNWGPIMSQYF. V is TRBV5-1 and J is TRBJ2-5; D is perhaps TRBD1 (5 bases). Trimming cost V 1 base and J 10 bases, with 20 bases left between them. Germline loops: CDR1 SGHRS, CDR2 YFSETQ. The CDR3 length is 15 residues.

V is TRBV19 and J is TRBJ2-3; TRBD2 matches 8 bases. The CDR3 spans 13 residues. Per the germline V gene, CDR1 is LNHDA and CDR2 is SQIVND (reference sequence). J lost 5 bases, V lost 6 bases, and 4 bases had no gene match. DNA for the CDR3: TGTGCCAGTAGCCCGACTAGCGTAGATACGCAGTATTTT. Residues: CASSPTSVDTQYF.

CDR3 bases: TGTGCCAGCAGCTCCTACGACAGGGGCTCTGGAAACACCATATATTTT. It is translated as CASSSYDRGSGNTIYF. The rearrangement uses TRBV5-6 and TRBJ1-3; TRBD1 matches 8 bases. The germline V gene encodes CDR1 SGHDT and CDR2 YYEEEE. The CDR3 sequence is 16 residues long. V lost 3 bases and J lost 0; bases outside the gene matches: 5.

This clone occurred a few times. This chain joins TRBV12-5 and TRBJ2-1, with 7 bases identical to TRBD1. Per the germline V gene, CDR1 is LGHNT and CDR2 is FRNRAP. The CDR3 spans 15 residues. V dropped 1 base and J dropped 2; count of bases not matched to a gene: 2. CDR3 protein: CASGLGDRTYNEQFF. CDR3 coding DNA: TGTGCTAGTGGTTTGGGGGACAGAACCTACAATGAGCAGTTCTTC.

V is TRBV19 and J is TRBJ2-7; a weak D match, TRBD1 (5 bases). Germline V CDR1 and CDR2: LNHDA, SQIVND (reference sequence). V was shortened by 5 bases and J by 4 bases, with 15 bases between the two germline ends. The CDR3 has 14 residues. This chain's CDR3 is CASSPTVNVYEQYF. CDR3 DNA: TGTGCCAGTAGTCCGACAGTTAACGTTTACGAGCAGTACTTC.

The chain has TRBV6-6 and TRBJ1-2; TRBD1 aligns across 9 bases. V lost 5 bases to trimming and J lost 2 bases; unmatched junction nucleotides: 3. This CDR3 contains 14 residues. In germline, CDR1 is MNHNY, CDR2 SVGAGI (reference sequence). CDR3 sequence: CASSATGGNYGYTF. The CDR3 coding sequence is TGTGCCAGCAGTGCTACAGGGGGCAACTATGGCTACACCTTC.